Listed below are T cell receptor beta chains from one sample, sequenced in a study of cytomegalovirus exposure and HLA in healthy donors. TCRdb's copy holds only in-frame clones and misses some; the assay was immunoSEQ multiplex PCR. The sample carries fewer than 120,000 clones, around four fifths recorded once. The sequenced material came from PBMCs. The receptors come from a man in his thirties or forties in good health and CMV-seropositive. CDR3s include the opening cysteine and the closing phenylalanine or tryptophan. A D gene is named only where the DNA matches it firmly. Clone size is stated in some rows and not others, as once, few, many or a class when expanded.

TRBJ2-1,TRBV7-9,TRBD1,once,CASSSRQGSYNEQFF,TGTGCCAGCAGTTCCCGACAGGGCTCCTACAATGAGCAGTTCTTC
TRBJ1-2,TRBV2,TRBD1,.,CASRQTGGFGYGYTF,TGTGCCAGCAGACAAACAGGGGGCTTCGGCTATGGCTACACCTTC
TRBJ2-1,TRBV5-1,TRBD2,.,CASSSGGSYNEQFF,TGCGCCAGCAGCTCGGGGGGATCCTACAATGAGCAGTTCTTC
TRBJ2-7,TRBV13,.,.,CASSLQGTPSYEQYF,TGTGCCAGCAGCTTACAGGGTACCCCCTCCTACGAGCAGTACTTC
TRBJ1-1,TRBV5-1,.,.,CASSFRGNTEAFF,TGCGCCAGCAGCTTTAGGGGGAACACTGAAGCTTTCTTT
TRBJ2-7,TRBV18,.,.,CASSTAGDQAEQYF,TGTGCCAGCTCAACGGCAGGGGATCAGGCCGAGCAGTACTTC
TRBJ2-3,TRBV5-1,.,.,CASSLEQATDTQYF,TGCGCCAGCAGCTTGGAACAGGCCACAGATACGCAGTATTTT
TRBJ1-4,TRBV25-1,TRBD1,.,CASRPTSGTGGGDEKLFF,TGTGCCAGCAGACCCACTTCCGGGACAGGGGGCGGGGATGAAAAACTGTTTTTT
TRBJ1-5,TRBV30,.,.,CAWSAGVGNQPQHF,TGTGCCTGGAGTGCAGGGGTAGGGAATCAGCCCCAGCATTTT
TRBJ2-3,TRBV9,TRBD2,.,CASSPRASGGNTDTQYF,TGTGCCAGCAGCCCCCGGGCTAGCGGGGGGAACACAGATACGCAGTATTTT
TRBJ1-1,TRBV7-6,TRBD1,.,CASSAGQVNTEAFF,TGTGCCAGCAGCGCGGGACAGGTTAACACTGAAGCTTTCTTT
TRBJ1-1,TRBV9,.,.,CASNPGGLGTEAFF,TGTGCCAGCAACCCCGGCGGGTTGGGCACTGAAGCTTTCTTT
TRBJ1-2,TRBV30,.,.,CAWSNSGRGSYGYTF,TGTGCCTGGAGTAATTCAGGGAGGGGGTCCTATGGCTACACCTTC
TRBJ1-3,TRBV7-6,.,.,CASSLGGSAGNTIYF,TGTGCCAGCAGTCTCGGTGGGAGCGCTGGAAACACCATATATTTT
TRBJ1-5,TRBV19,.,.,CASSTGQSRIQPQHF,TGTGCCAGTAGTACCGGACAGTCTCGTATTCAGCCCCAGCATTTT
TRBJ1-1,TRBV18,TRBD1,.,CASSPNSGTGREAFF,TGTGCCAGCTCACCGAACTCCGGGACAGGACGTGAAGCTTTCTTT
TRBJ2-3,TRBV2,.,.,CASRRESDTQYF,TGTGCCAGCAGACGGGAATCGGATACGCAGTATTTT
TRBJ1-3,TRBV15,.,few,CATSRDGEGNTIYF,TGTGCCACCAGCAGAGATGGAGAGGGAAACACCATATATTTT
TRBJ1-2,TRBV19,TRBD1,.,CASSPDRAYGYTF,TGTGCCAGTAGTCCGGACAGGGCCTATGGCTACACCTTC
TRBJ2-5,TRBV5-1,TRBD2,.,CASSPSGGDSETQYF,TGCGCCAGCTCCCCTAGCGGGGGGGATTCGGAGACCCAGTACTTC
TRBJ2-1,TRBV30,.,.,CAWSVGAGVNEQFF,TGTGCCTGGAGTGTAGGGGCAGGGGTCAATGAGCAGTTCTTC
TRBJ1-2,TRBV2,.,.,CASSEEPGSASYGYTF,TGTGCCAGCAGTGAAGAACCGGGGTCAGCCTCCTATGGCTACACCTTC
TRBJ2-5,TRBV10-3,TRBD2,once,CAIGGEETQYF,TGTGCCATCGGGGGGGAAGAGACCCAGTACTTC
TRBJ2-7,TRBV9,.,.,CASSRNPTGTYEQYF,TGTGCCAGCAGCCGCAACCCCACAGGGACATACGAGCAGTACTTC
TRBJ2-7,TRBV2,.,.,CASKVGGPYEQYF,TGTGCCAGCAAAGTGGGGGGGCCTTACGAGCAGTACTTC
TRBJ1-2,TRBV28,.,once,CASTLQQGQIQGGYTF,TGTGCCAGCACCTTACAGCAGGGTCAAATCCAGGGGGGCTACACCTTC
TRBJ2-2,TRBV5-6,TRBD1,.,CASSRTGMNTGELFF,TGTGCCAGCAGCCGGACAGGGATGAACACCGGGGAGCTGTTTTTT
TRBJ2-5,TRBV10-3,TRBD1,.,CAISEKDRGLGTQYF,TGTGCCATCAGTGAAAAAGACAGGGGGCTGGGGACCCAGTACTTC
TRBJ2-1,TRBV19,.,.,CASSMFGYDEQFF,TGTGCCAGTAGTATGTTCGGGTACGATGAGCAGTTCTTC
TRBJ2-1,TRBV11-2,TRBD2,.,CASSFKLAGGQDEQFF,TGTGCCAGCAGCTTTAAACTAGCGGGGGGGCAAGATGAGCAGTTCTTC
TRBJ1-4,TRBV5-5,.,.,CASSFAGQEKLFF,TGTGCCAGCAGCTTCGCGGGGCAAGAAAAACTGTTTTTT
TRBJ2-5,TRBV19,.,few,CASRRTLGETQYF,TGTGCCAGTAGAAGGACATTGGGGGAGACCCAGTACTTC
TRBJ2-7,TRBV6-5,TRBD1,few,CASSFNRGHEQYF,TGTGCCAGCAGTTTTAACAGGGGCCACGAGCAGTACTTC
TRBJ2-3,TRBV5-1,.,.,CASSSAGGAGTDTQYF,TGCGCCAGCAGCTCGGCGGGCGGGGCAGGCACAGATACGCAGTATTTT
TRBJ2-7,TRBV2,.,.,CASSPIGTNYEQYF,TGTGCCAGCAGTCCTATCGGGACAAACTACGAGCAGTACTTC
TRBJ1-3,TRBV6-6,TRBD1,.,CASEGARANSGNTIYF,TGTGCCAGCGAGGGGGCCAGGGCAAACTCTGGAAACACCATATATTTT
TRBJ2-7,TRBV5-1,TRBD1,.,CASCPGTGSYEQYF,TGCGCCAGTTGCCCCGGGACAGGTTCCTACGAGCAGTACTTC
TRBJ1-1,TRBV6-1,.,.,CASSSRGAFF,TGTGCCAGCTCCTCGAGGGGGGCTTTCTTT
TRBJ1-2,TRBV5-1,.,.,CASSLAGGDGYTF,TGCGCCAGCAGCTTGGCGGGCGGGGATGGCTACACCTTC
TRBJ2-6,TRBV6-6,TRBD1,.,CASSTRGSGANVLTF,TGTGCCAGCAGTACCAGGGGGTCTGGGGCCAACGTCCTGACTTTC
TRBJ1-4,TRBV25-1,TRBD1,.,CASSEGAGGSRNEKLFF,TGTGCCAGCAGTGAAGGGGCAGGGGGGTCCAGAAATGAAAAACTGTTTTTT
TRBJ1-3,TRBV2,.,.,CASARWQGKGNTIYF,TGTGCCAGCGCGAGATGGCAGGGAAAAGGAAACACCATATATTTT
TRBJ1-4,TRBV10-3,.,.,CVLARGWSINEKLFF,TGTGTTCTTGCGCGGGGATGGAGTATTAATGAAAAACTGTTTTTT
TRBJ2-5,TRBV7-9,TRBD1,.,CASSLEDRGSETQYF,TGTGCCAGCAGCTTAGAGGACAGGGGGTCAGAGACCCAGTACTTC
TRBJ1-1,TRBV25-1,TRBD1,.,CASSDQRQGPGTEAFF,TGTGCCAGCAGTGACCAACGACAGGGCCCGGGGACTGAAGCTTTCTTT
TRBJ2-7,TRBV20-1,.,.,CSAVAGEQYF,TGCAGTGCTGTGGCGGGCGAGCAGTACTTC